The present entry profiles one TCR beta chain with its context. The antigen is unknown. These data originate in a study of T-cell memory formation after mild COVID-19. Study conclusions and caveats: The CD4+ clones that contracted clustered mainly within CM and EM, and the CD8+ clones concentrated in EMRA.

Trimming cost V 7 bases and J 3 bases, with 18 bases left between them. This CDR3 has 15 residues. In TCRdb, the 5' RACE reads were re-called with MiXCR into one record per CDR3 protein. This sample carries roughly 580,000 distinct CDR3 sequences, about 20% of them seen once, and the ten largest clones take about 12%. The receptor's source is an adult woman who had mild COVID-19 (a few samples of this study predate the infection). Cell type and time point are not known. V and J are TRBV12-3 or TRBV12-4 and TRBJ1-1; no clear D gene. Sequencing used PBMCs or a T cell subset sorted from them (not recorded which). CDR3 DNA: TGTGCCAGCAATCCCCGTAGGACTGGGGACACTGAAGCTTTCTTT. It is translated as CASNPRRTGDTEAFF.